Shown below are 24 T cell receptor beta chains from a single sample sequenced in a study of technical replicates of blood from a handful of donors. Method: immunoSEQ multiplex PCR; TCRdb's copy keeps in-frame clones and lacks some. This table holds tens of thousands of clones, 85% to 95% found once. The specimen was T cells isolated from PBMCs. All receptors come from a human donor in good health.

The chain uses TRBV7-8 and TRBJ2-3; 7 positions match TRBD1. CDR3 length: 14 amino acids. V was pared by 3 bases and J by 6 bases, with 6 bases of the junction left unmatched. CDR1 SGHVS and CDR2 FQNEAQ come from the germline V gene. CDR3 DNA sequence: TGTGCCAGCAGCTTTGGCAGGGGGTCTGATACGCAGTATTTT. Protein sequence: CASSFGRGSDTQYF.

The V call is TRBV5-6, the J call TRBJ2-2; 9 bases align to TRBD1. Germline loops: CDR1 SGHDT, CDR2 YYEEEE. The junction had 11 bases not matched to a gene; V was cut back by 1 base and J by 10 bases. The CDR3 runs to 16 residues. CDR3 DNA: TGTGCCAGCAGCTTGCGGAAACACAGGGGGCTCCCGGAGCTGTTTTTT. Translated, it gives CASSLRKHRGLPELFF.

The J gene is TRBJ2-7, the V gene TRBV30; 7 nucleotides match TRBD1. CDR3 length equals 15 residues. Germline CDR1 GTSNPN, CDR2 SVGIG (reference sequence). With V trimmed by 0 bases and J by 2 bases, 7 bases remained unmatched. The CDR3 sequence: CAWSVLRGQPYEQYF. DNA for the CDR3: TGTGCCTGGAGTGTTCTTCGGGGACAGCCCTACGAGCAGTACTTC. Together with reference TRBV30 and TRBJ2-7, the CDR3 gives the full variable domain: SQTIHQWPATLVQPVGSPLSLECTVEGTSNPNLYWYRQAAGRGLQLLFYSVGIGQISSEVPQNLSASRPQDRQFILSSKKLLLSDSGFYLCAWSVLRGQPYEQYFGPGTRLTVT.

The gene calls are TRBV27 and TRBJ2-1, with 10 bases that match TRBD1. CDR1 MNHEY and CDR2 SMNVEV come from the germline V gene (reference sequence). This CDR3 is 21 amino acids long. The ends lost 1 base at V and 0 bases at J; junction bases unmatched: 15. CDR3 nucleotide sequence: TGTGCCAGCAGTTTATACTCGGGACAGGGGACCGGACTGAGCTCCTACAATGAGCAGTTCTTC. It translates to CASSLYSGQGTGLSSYNEQFF.

The J gene is TRBJ1-3, the V gene TRBV15; 8 bases are shared with TRBD1. The germline V gene encodes CDR1 LNHNV and CDR2 YYDKDF (reference sequence). The CDR3 covers 15 residues. With V trimmed by 6 bases and J by 0 bases, 4 bases remained unmatched. The CDR3 is CATRWTGISGNTIYF. DNA of the CDR3: TGTGCCACCAGATGGACAGGGATCTCTGGAAACACCATATATTTT.

This chain links TRBV27 with TRBJ2-1; unclear D gene. V lost 4 bases to trimming and J lost 2 bases, with 15 bases between them. Germline CDR1 is MNHEY and CDR2 is SMNVEV (reference sequence). The CDR3 is made up of 16 amino acids. The CDR3 DNA follows: TGTGCCAGCAGTTCAACGGCGGCGGTTACCTACAATGAGCAGTTCTTC. Translated, it gives CASSSTAAVTYNEQFF.

The chain is built from TRBV5-4 and TRBJ2-5, with a tentative D call TRBD1 (6 bases). The CDR3 is 15 amino acids. Germline lookup yields CDR1 SGHNT and CDR2 YYREEE (reference sequence). The ends were cut back, 3 bases at V and 1 base at J, with 13 bases in the middle. The CDR3 reads CASSSAGTSQETQYF. The CDR3 region has the DNA TGTGCCAGCAGCTCAGCCGGGACATCCCAAGAGACCCAGTACTTC.

This chain uses TRBV7-9 with TRBJ1-1, with D unclear. V was shortened by 1 base and J by 7 bases, with 10 bases between the two germline ends. Germline values: CDR1 SEHNR, CDR2 FQNEAQ (reference sequence). The CDR3 is made up of 13 amino acids. The CDR3 DNA reads TGTGCCAGCAGCTTAGATGAAAGCTGTGAAGCTTTCTTT. Its translation is CASSLDESCEAFF.

The chain is built from TRBV5-1 and TRBJ1-1, with 8 bases identical to TRBD1. CDR3 length: 16 amino acids. V gave up 0 bases and J gave up 6 bases; unmatched junction bases: 10. The germline gives CDR1 SGHRS, CDR2 YFSETQ. CDR3 sequence reads: CASSLVGRMTGAEAFF. The CDR3 DNA reads TGCGCCAGCAGCTTGGTCGGAAGAATGACAGGGGCTGAAGCTTTCTTT. The full variable domain, completed using reference TRBV5-1 and TRBJ1-1, is KAGVTQTPRYLIKTRGQQVTLSCSPISGHRSVSWYQQTPGQGLQFLFEYFSETQRNKGNFPGRFSGRQFSNSRSEMNVSTLELGDSALYLCASSLVGRMTGAEAFFGQGTRLTVV.

The V and J genes are TRBV18 and TRBJ1-1; D not resolved. CDR3 size: 12 residues. Germline V gene data show CDR1 as KGHSH and CDR2 as LQKENI. V dropped 3 bases and J dropped 7 bases, with 9 bases sitting between them. CDR3 in amino acids: CASSPVGGEAFF. The CDR3 region has the DNA TGTGCCAGCTCACCGGTCGGAGGTGAAGCTTTCTTT. Looking up the rest from reference TRBV18 and TRBJ1-1 gives the full variable domain: NAGVMQNPRHLVRRRGQEARLRCSPMKGHSHVYWYRQLPEEGLKFMVYLQKENIIDESGMPKERFSAEFPKEGPSILRIQQVVRGDSAAYFCASSPVGGEAFFGQGTRLTVV.

The chain uses TRBV5-4 and TRBJ2-3, with 7 bases lining up with TRBD1. This CDR3 region has 15 residues. The germline gives CDR1 SGHNT, CDR2 YYREEE (reference sequence). The junction had 7 bases not matched to a gene; V was cut back by 4 bases and J by 2 bases. The CDR3 region is CASSPPGQITDTQYF. CDR3 DNA: TGTGCCAGCAGCCCGCCGGGACAGATCACAGATACGCAGTATTTT.

The rearrangement uses TRBV7-9 and TRBJ1-4, with D perhaps matching TRBD1 (6 bases). The V gene lost 5 bases and the J gene lost 3 bases, with 10 bases spanning the gap. The CDR3 has 14 residues. Germline V gene lookup returns CDR1 SEHNR and CDR2 FQNEAQ (reference sequence). The CDR3 reads CASSPQGPNEKLFF. Here the CDR3 DNA reads TGTGCCAGCAGCCCACAGGGACCTAATGAAAAACTGTTTTTT.

J is TRBJ2-7 and V is TRBV11-2, with D unclear. CDR1 is SGHAT, CDR2 FQNNGV, per germline. The CDR3 loop spans 12 amino acids. V gave up 5 bases and J gave up 4 bases, with 9 bases separating them. CDR3 residues: CASSRSRYEQYF. The DNA for the CDR3 is TGTGCCAGCAGCCGCTCTCGGTACGAGCAGTACTTC.

This clone was seen a few times. V and J are TRBV19 and TRBJ1-3, with D possibly being TRBD1 (5 bases). Germline V CDR1 and CDR2: LNHDA, SQIVND (reference sequence). V was trimmed by 1 base and J by 4 bases, leaving 5 bases between them. This CDR3 is built from 13 residues. Here the CDR3 DNA reads TGTGCCAGTAGTATAGGGACAGGAAACACCATATATTTT. Encoded protein: CASSIGTGNTIYF.

The chain links TRBV28 to TRBJ2-7, with 12 bases matching TRBD2. The V and J ends lost 7 bases and 3 bases, in that order; junction bases with no gene match: 4. Germline V gives CDR1 MDHEN, CDR2 SYDVKM. This CDR3 has 14 residues. CDR3 sequence (DNA): TGTGCCAGCACCGAGGGACTAGCGGGCTACGAGCAGTACTTC. Amino acid sequence: CASTEGLAGYEQYF.

V usage is TRBV19 and J usage is TRBJ2-7, with D perhaps TRBD2 (5 bases). V dropped 6 bases and J dropped 3 bases, with 9 bases sitting between them. The CDR3 contains 12 residues. The germline V gene encodes CDR1 LNHDA and CDR2 SQIVND (reference sequence). This chain's CDR3 is CASSSDYYEQYF. Written as DNA, the CDR3 is TGTGCCAGTAGCTCAGACTACTACGAGCAGTACTTC. Complete variable domain (other parts from reference TRBV19 and TRBJ2-7): DGGITQSPKYLFRKEGQNVTLSCEQNLNHDAMYWYRQDPGQGLRLIYYSQIVNDFQKGDIAEGYSVSREKKESFPLTVTSAQKNPTAFYLCASSSDYYEQYFGPGTRLTVT.

This clone was found a few times. The V call is TRBV7-3, the J call TRBJ1-1, with TRBD1 identical over 8 bases. Germline trimming cut 5 bases from V and 7 bases from J; bases unmatched to any gene: 3. From germline, CDR1 is SGHTA and CDR2 FQGTGA. CDR3 length: 12 residues. The chain's CDR3 is CASSETGGEAFF. CDR3 bases: TGTGCCAGCAGCGAAACAGGGGGTGAAGCTTTCTTT.

The CDR3 reads CASSLERWDREVDGYTF. CDR3 nucleotides: TGTGCCAGCAGCTTAGAACGTTGGGACAGGGAGGTTGATGGCTACACCTTC. The V call is TRBV11-3, the J call TRBJ1-2; 9 nucleotides align to TRBD1. CDR1 is SGHNT and CDR2 is YENEEA in the germline V gene. With V trimmed by 0 bases and J by 6 bases, 11 bases remained unmatched. The CDR3 has 17 residues. Variable domain in full (rest from reference TRBV11-3 and TRBJ1-2): EAGVVQSPRYKIIEKKQPVAFWCNPISGHNTLYWYLQNLGQGPELLIRYENEEAVDDSQLPKDRFSAERLKGVDSTLKIQPAELGDSAVYLCASSLERWDREVDGYTFGSGTRLTVV.

This clone was detected only once. The chain recombines TRBV27 with TRBJ2-5; weak D call: TRBD2 (6 bases). The ends were cut back, 5 bases at V and 0 bases at J, with 13 bases in the middle. Germline values: CDR1 MNHEY, CDR2 SMNVEV (reference sequence). This CDR3 contains 15 residues. CDR3 sequence: CASSRGTGDQETQYF. Here the CDR3 DNA reads TGTGCCAGCAGTCGGGGGACGGGGGACCAAGAGACCCAGTACTTC.

J is TRBJ1-4 and V is TRBV7-2; 7 nucleotides agree with TRBD1. The germline gives CDR1 SGHTA, CDR2 FQGNSA. V was pared by 5 bases and J by 7 bases, with 7 bases of the junction left unmatched. The CDR3 sequence is 14 residues long. The CDR3 sequence: CASSLRGYAEKLFF. DNA of the CDR3: TGTGCCAGCAGCCTCAGGGGGTACGCTGAAAAACTGTTTTTT.

The rearrangement links TRBV11-2 to TRBJ2-7, with D maybe TRBD2 (6 bases). The CDR3 covers 16 residues. Trimming took off 5 bases at V and 3 bases at J, with 20 bases between the two ends. Germline V gene lookup returns CDR1 SGHAT and CDR2 FQNNGV. The CDR3 protein is CASSPFRTTRNYEQYF. CDR3 DNA: TGTGCCAGCAGCCCTTTTAGGACTACACGAAACTACGAGCAGTACTTC.

Of note for this clone: Other DNA sequences of this sample code for an identical CDR3. The rearrangement links TRBV30 to TRBJ1-2, with D perhaps matching TRBD1 (5 bases). The CDR3 is made up of 12 amino acids. CDR1 GTSNPN and CDR2 SVGIG come from the germline V gene (reference sequence). V lost 2 bases and J lost 3, with 7 bases in between. The CDR3 DNA reads as TGTGCCTGGAGTAGGGGTGACTATGGCTACACCTTC. It yields the protein CAWSRGDYGYTF.

V gene TRBV4-2 combines with J gene TRBJ2-5, with TRBD2 identical over 7 bases. Germline CDR1 LGHNA, CDR2 YNFKEQ. V lost 2 bases to trimming and J lost 1 base; unmatched junction nucleotides: 16. The length of the CDR3 is 19 residues. The CDR3 reads CASSQRGASGPLGQETQYF. The CDR3 nucleotides read TGTGCCAGCAGCCAAAGAGGCGCTAGCGGTCCCTTGGGCCAAGAGACCCAGTACTTC.

The chain joins TRBV7-6 to TRBJ2-3; D ambiguous. The CDR3 contains 16 residues. The ends were cut back, 5 bases at V and 3 bases at J, with 18 bases in the middle. Germline assignment: CDR1 SGHVS and CDR2 FNYEAQ. The CDR3 loop reads CASSEDLVLSTDTQYF. For the CDR3, the DNA is TGTGCCAGCAGCGAAGACCTAGTTCTTTCGACAGATACGCAGTATTTT. The whole variable domain, remainder taken from reference TRBV7-6 and TRBJ2-3, is GAGVSQSPRYKVTKRGQDVALRCDPISGHVSLYWYRQALGQGPEFLTYFNYEAQQDKSGLPNDRFSAERPEGSISTLTIQRTEQRDSAMYRCASSEDLVLSTDTQYFGPGTRLTVL.